Presented here are 20 T cell receptor beta chains from one specimen sequenced in a study of identical twins. TCRdb used MiXCR to reprocess the 5' RACE reads, holding one entry per CDR3 protein. The sample lists some 760,000 distinct CDR3 sequences; roughly 18% were seen once. This sample also appeared in a second study, on T cells expressing NK-cell markers.

What was sequenced was PBMCs. These receptors all stem from a young woman in good health.

The table lists this clonotype with a few counts. The chain recombines TRBV30 with TRBJ2-1; D gene uncertain. The CDR3 runs 13 residues. In germline, CDR1 is GTSNPN, CDR2 SVGIG (reference sequence). V lost 3 bases and J 10 bases, leaving 16 bases between the germline ends. In DNA, the CDR3 is TGTGCCTGGAGCAAATTTCGCTCTGGGGAGCAGTTCTTC. Translation gives CAWSKFRSGEQFF.

The chain employs TRBV6-1 and TRBJ2-3, with unresolved D. Per the germline V gene, CDR1 is MNHNS and CDR2 is SASEGT. Trimming shortened V by 7 bases and J by 2 bases, and 16 bases separated the two germline ends. The CDR3 runs 15 residues. In DNA form, the CDR3 reads TGTGCCAGCACCGATCCTGGGCAACTCACAGATACGCAGTATTTT. Translating it yields CASTDPGQLTDTQYF.

There are a few counts of this clonotype. V is TRBV9 and J is TRBJ1-5, with D unresolved. The germline V gene has CDR1 SGDLS and CDR2 YYNGEE. V was pared by 4 bases and J by 2 bases, with 13 bases between. The CDR3 totals 15 residues. CDR3 protein: CASSPQSGRNQPQHF. CDR3 DNA sequence: TGTGCCAGCAGCCCCCAAAGTGGGCGCAATCAGCCCCAGCATTTT.

This clonotype was recorded a few times. V gene TRBV6-6 combines with J gene TRBJ1-2; D perhaps matches TRBD1 (6 bases). The CDR3 has 13 amino acids. V shed 5 bases and J shed 7 bases, with 14 bases lying between them. Germline V gives CDR1 MNHNY, CDR2 SVGAGI (reference sequence). The CDR3 DNA sequence: TGTGCCAGCAGTCCGGGGGCTTTGGGTGGCTACACCTTC. Its protein product is CASSPGALGGYTF.

This sequence joins TRBV4-3 and TRBJ1-5, with unresolved D. The V end was cut by 3 bases, the J end by 5 bases, with 14 bases between. This CDR3 spans 15 amino acids. Germline V CDR1 and CDR2: LGHNA, YSLEER. The CDR3 reads CASSQDAQAYQPQHF. In DNA, the CDR3 is TGCGCCAGCAGCCAGGACGCCCAGGCCTATCAGCCCCAGCATTTT.

This chain uses TRBV12-3 or TRBV12-4 with TRBJ2-3; 7 bases fit TRBD2. V was pared by 7 bases and J by 3 bases, with 10 bases of the junction left unmatched. This CDR3 has 15 amino acids. CDR3 loop: CASIDRLADTDTQYF. CDR3 sequence (DNA): TGTGCCAGCATCGATCGGCTAGCGGATACAGATACGCAGTATTTT.

This clonotype was found a few times. This chain connects TRBV6-5 to TRBJ2-2; D remains unclear. Germline loops: CDR1 MNHEY, CDR2 SVGAGI. The V end was cut by 4 bases, the J end by 8 bases, with 8 bases between. This CDR3 region has 12 residues. In DNA, the CDR3 is TGTGCCAGCAGTTCTCACGGGGGGGAGCTGTTTTTT. This translates into CASSSHGGELFF.

This clonotype was observed a few times. The CDR3 is CASSYMGDGTEAFF. CDR3 nucleotide sequence: TGTGCCAGCAGTTACATGGGAGACGGCACTGAAGCTTTCTTT. The chain couples TRBV6-5 to TRBJ1-1; D gene uncertain. Looked up from germline, CDR1 is MNHEY and CDR2 is SVGAGI. This CDR3 spans 14 amino acids. The ends were cut back, 2 bases at V and 4 bases at J, with 11 bases in the middle.

The sample holds a few counts of this clonotype. At one end the junction does not follow the germline gene, possibly because of a read error. The CDR3: CAWGGQEKLGEVF. The CDR3 nucleotides read TGTGCCTGGGGGGGACAGGAGAAATTGGGAGAGGTCTTC. J is TRBJ2-1 and V is TRBV30, with 8 nucleotides matching TRBD1. Germline values: CDR1 GTSNPN, CDR2 SVGIG (reference sequence). The CDR3 has 13 amino acids. The complete variable domain, with remaining parts taken from reference TRBV30 and TRBJ2-1, reads SQTIHQWPATLVQPVGSPLSLECTVEGTSNPNLYWYRQAAGRGLQLLFYSVGIGQISSEVPQNLSASRPQDRQFILSSKKLLLSDSGFYLCAWGGQEKLGEVFGPGTRLTVL.

The V and J genes are TRBV24-1 and TRBJ2-2, with 9 positions matching TRBD1. The CDR3 contains 16 residues. Trimming at V came to 3 bases and at J to 4 bases, leaving 5 bases not matched to a gene. Germline assignment: CDR1 KGHDR and CDR2 SFDVKD. The CDR3 loop reads CATSDAGTGLTGELFF. The CDR3 DNA sequence: TGTGCCACCAGTGATGCCGGGACAGGGCTCACCGGGGAGCTGTTTTTT.

This clonotype was detected many times. The chain has TRBV29-1 and TRBJ2-1; 8 bases map to TRBD2. Germline loops: CDR1 SQVTM, CDR2 ANQGSEA. The CDR3 has 17 residues. With 6 bases clipped from V and 0 bases from J, the junction kept 13 bases outside the gene matches. The CDR3 loop is CSVFRRLALSSYNEQFF. DNA of the CDR3: TGCAGCGTCTTCCGGAGACTAGCGCTTAGCTCCTACAATGAGCAGTTCTTC.

The chain has TRBV6-1 and TRBJ1-5, with a weak D call TRBD1 (5 bases). The V end lost 4 bases, the J end lost 5 bases, and 18 bases lay between the germline ends. Germline loops: CDR1 MNHNS, CDR2 SASEGT. The CDR3 runs to 16 residues. CDR3: CASSARGGVRDQPQHF. The CDR3, as DNA: TGTGCCAGCAGTGCCCGGGGCGGGGTTCGGGATCAGCCCCAGCATTTT.

V gene TRBV6-2 or TRBV6-3 combines with J gene TRBJ2-7, with D perhaps TRBD1 (5 bases). Germline assignment: CDR1 MNHEY and CDR2 SVGEGT. This CDR3 has 12 residues. V was pared by 7 bases and J by 3 bases, with 10 bases between. The CDR3 bases are TGTGCCAGCAAGGACACCTTCTACGAGCAGTACTTC. Its protein is CASKDTFYEQYF.

The chain has TRBV24-1 and TRBJ2-3; D is unclear. The CDR3 sequence is 15 residues long. Per the germline V gene, CDR1 is KGHDR and CDR2 is SFDVKD. V lost 5 bases and J lost 1, with 12 bases in between. The DNA for the CDR3 is TGTGCCACCAGTGGTCGCGCCGAGGGCACAGATACGCAGTATTTT. Its protein product is CATSGRAEGTDTQYF.

This sequence joins TRBV10-3 and TRBJ2-2; 7 bases agree with TRBD2. Germline trimming cut 0 bases from V and 6 bases from J; bases unmatched to any gene: 7. Germline V gene sequence: CDR1 ENHRY, CDR2 SYGVKD. The length of the CDR3 is 16 residues. CDR3 coding DNA: TGTGCCATCAGTGAGTCTGTACCCAGCGGGGCCGGGGAGCTGTTTTTT. Protein: CAISESVPSGAGELFF.

The gene calls are TRBV13 and TRBJ2-2; D possibly uses TRBD1 or TRBD2 (5 bases each). This CDR3 region has 16 residues. Trimming shortened V by 4 bases and J by 0 bases, and 12 bases separated the two germline ends. CDR1 PRHDT and CDR2 FYEKMQ come from the germline V gene (reference sequence). Here the CDR3 reads CASSSNRDANTGELFF. CDR3 DNA sequence: TGTGCCAGCAGCTCAAACCGGGACGCGAACACCGGGGAGCTGTTTTTT.

The V gene is TRBV5-1, the J gene TRBJ2-6; D ambiguous. V was shortened by 4 bases and J by 0 bases, with 11 bases between the two germline ends. Germline CDR1 and CDR2: SGHRS and YFSETQ. The CDR3 spans 16 residues. The CDR3 reads CASSTIRSSGANVLTF. The CDR3 DNA is TGCGCCAGCAGCACAATCAGGAGCTCTGGGGCCAACGTCCTGACTTTC.

The chain carries TRBV7-3 and TRBJ1-2; perhaps TRBD1 as D (6 bases). The CDR3 length is 15 residues. The germline CDR1 and CDR2 sequences are SGHTA and FQGTGA. Between the trimmed V and J ends, which lost 5 bases and 3 bases, there was a span of 16 bases. CDR3 coding DNA: TGTGCCAGCAGCCCCCGCGAAGGGGGTCACTATGGCTACACCTTC. Amino acid sequence: CASSPREGGHYGYTF.

This clonotype has a handful of counts. The rearrangement joins TRBV29-1 to TRBJ1-1; the D gene is possibly TRBD1 (6 bases). The germline V and J ends were trimmed by 7 bases and 1 base, with 16 bases remaining between them. The CDR3 extends over 14 amino acids. Germline V lookup: CDR1 SQVTM, CDR2 ANQGSEA. DNA for the CDR3: TGCAGCGGTCACGGGGGGCGCGGGAACACTGAAGCTTTCTTT. Its translation is CSGHGGRGNTEAFF.

A few counts support this clonotype. The chain employs TRBV20-1 and TRBJ1-3; D is unclear. Germline CDR1 and CDR2: DFQATT and SNEGSKA (reference sequence). The CDR3 loop spans 14 amino acids. Trimming pared 6 bases from V and 4 bases from J, leaving 16 bases between. The chain's CDR3 is CSAPVEGSGNTIYF. As DNA, the CDR3 is TGCAGTGCCCCGGTAGAAGGCTCAGGAAACACCATATATTTT.